This is a list of T cell receptor beta chains from one sample in a study of immune evolution from preneoplasia to lung adenocarcinoma. TCRdb keeps only in-frame clones here, not all; method: immunoSEQ multiplex PCR. Seen here are about 4,600 clones, roughly 80% observed once, and the top ten hold approximately 9.5%. The specimen was FFPE minimally invasive lung adenocarcinoma tissue. Every receptor here comes from a person aged 55 to 79 with lung adenocarcinoma. Each CDR3 is given with its conserved first and last residue. Each record gives: V gene, clone size, CDR3 length, J gene, D gene, CDR3 DNA, CDR3 protein. A D gene is named only where the DNA matches it firmly. Only part of the rows carry a size: once, few, many, or a class if the clone is expanded.

V gene: TRBV6-1; clone size: -; CDR3 length: 12; J gene: TRBJ2-2; D gene: -; CDR3 DNA: TGTGCCAGCAGTCCGGATACCGGGGAGCTGTTTTTT; CDR3 protein: CASSPDTGELFF
V gene: TRBV27; clone size: -; CDR3 length: 16; J gene: TRBJ2-2; D gene: TRBD2; CDR3 DNA: TGTGCCAGCAGATCCGGACTAGCGATCAACACCGGGGAGCTGTTTTTT; CDR3 protein: CASRSGLAINTGELFF
V gene: TRBV5-1; clone size: -; CDR3 length: 13; J gene: TRBJ2-5; D gene: -; CDR3 DNA: TGCGCCAGCAGCTGGGGAGCCAAAGAGACCCAGTACTTC; CDR3 protein: CASSWGAKETQYF
V gene: TRBV2; clone size: few; CDR3 length: 15; J gene: TRBJ2-7; D gene: -; CDR3 DNA: TGTGCCAGCAGTGTCGGGTATTCAAGGATCTACGAGCAGTACTTC; CDR3 protein: CASSVGYSRIYEQYF
V gene: TRBV7-3; clone size: -; CDR3 length: 16; J gene: TRBJ2-7; D gene: TRBD2; CDR3 DNA: TGTGCCAGCAGCCCCAACCCTTTAGCGGGAGTTTACGAGCAGTACTTC; CDR3 protein: CASSPNPLAGVYEQYF
V gene: TRBV7-7; clone size: once; CDR3 length: 19; J gene: TRBJ2-3; D gene: TRBD2; CDR3 DNA: TGTGCCAGCAGCTTAGAAGGGACTAGCGAGCCGACTAGCACAGATACGCAGTATTTT; CDR3 protein: CASSLEGTSEPTSTDTQYF
V gene: TRBV27; clone size: large; CDR3 length: 15; J gene: TRBJ1-2; D gene: -; CDR3 DNA: TGTGCCAGCAGTGCATTGGGGGGGCTTAACTATGGCTACACCTTC; CDR3 protein: CASSALGGLNYGYTF
V gene: TRBV25-1; clone size: -; CDR3 length: 12; J gene: TRBJ1-2; D gene: -; CDR3 DNA: TGTGCCAGCAGTGATGGGTGGGGAAGCTACACCTTC; CDR3 protein: CASSDGWGSYTF
V gene: TRBV7-2; clone size: -; CDR3 length: 14; J gene: TRBJ1-3; D gene: -; CDR3 DNA: TGTGCCAGCGGCGTCGGAGGTTCTGGAAACACCATATATTTT; CDR3 protein: CASGVGGSGNTIYF
V gene: TRBV29-1; clone size: -; CDR3 length: 14; J gene: TRBJ1-1; D gene: -; CDR3 DNA: TGCAGCGTCCTGACAGAAAGTATGAACACTGAAGCTTTCTTT; CDR3 protein: CSVLTESMNTEAFF
V gene: TRBV5-1; clone size: -; CDR3 length: 15; J gene: TRBJ2-5; D gene: -; CDR3 DNA: TGCGCCAGCAGCTTGGGGGGGACAAAAGAAGAGACCCAGTACTTC; CDR3 protein: CASSLGGTKEETQYF
V gene: TRBV5-4; clone size: -; CDR3 length: 14; J gene: TRBJ2-3; D gene: -; CDR3 DNA: TGTGCCAGCAGCTTGGGAACGGACAGAGGGGCGCAGTATTTT; CDR3 protein: CASSLGTDRGAQYF
V gene: TRBV7-3; clone size: -; CDR3 length: 14; J gene: TRBJ1-1; D gene: -; CDR3 DNA: TGTGCCAGCAGTAAATCAGGGGAGAGAACTGAAGCTTTCTTT; CDR3 protein: CASSKSGERTEAFF
V gene: TRBV30; clone size: -; CDR3 length: 13; J gene: TRBJ2-3; D gene: TRBD2; CDR3 DNA: TGTGCCCTGGACCTAGCGGGAGGCCATACGCAGTATTTT; CDR3 protein: CALDLAGGHTQYF
V gene: TRBV14; clone size: -; CDR3 length: 15; J gene: TRBJ2-5; D gene: -; CDR3 DNA: TGTGCCAGCAGCCAAGATCTGGGGGAGTGGGAGACCCAGTACTTC; CDR3 protein: CASSQDLGEWETQYF
V gene: TRBV5-1; clone size: -; CDR3 length: 14; J gene: TRBJ1-4; D gene: -; CDR3 DNA: TGCGCCAGCAAACGAAGTACAGTTAATGAAAAACTGTTTTTT; CDR3 protein: CASKRSTVNEKLFF
V gene: TRBV7-2; clone size: -; CDR3 length: 13; J gene: TRBJ1-1; D gene: -; CDR3 DNA: TGTGCCAGCAGCTTAGTGGGAAACACTGAAGCTTTCTTT; CDR3 protein: CASSLVGNTEAFF
V gene: TRBV2; clone size: -; CDR3 length: 14; J gene: TRBJ2-1; D gene: TRBD2; CDR3 DNA: TGTGCCAGCAGTGAGCGACTAGCGGGAGACCCCAATCTCTTC; CDR3 protein: CASSERLAGDPNLF
V gene: TRBV6-1; clone size: -; CDR3 length: 15; J gene: TRBJ1-6; D gene: -; CDR3 DNA: TGTGCCAGCAGTGACGCCGGGCCGTGGAGTTCACCCCTCCACTTT; CDR3 protein: CASSDAGPWSSPLHF
V gene: TRBV29-1; clone size: once; CDR3 length: 11; J gene: TRBJ1-2; D gene: -; CDR3 DNA: TGCAGCGTAGGGGGGGCAGGGGGCTACACCTTC; CDR3 protein: CSVGGAGGYTF
V gene: TRBV5-1; clone size: -; CDR3 length: 15; J gene: TRBJ2-3; D gene: TRBD2; CDR3 DNA: TGCGCCAGCAGTAGTCTAGCGGGAGCATCAGATACGCAGTATTTT; CDR3 protein: CASSSLAGASDTQYF
V gene: TRBV9; clone size: large; CDR3 length: 16; J gene: TRBJ1-3; D gene: TRBD1; CDR3 DNA: TGTGCCAGCAGCGTACTGGGGGACAGCTCTGGAAACACCATATATTTT; CDR3 protein: CASSVLGDSSGNTIYF
V gene: TRBV11-2; clone size: -; CDR3 length: 16; J gene: TRBJ2-7; D gene: -; CDR3 DNA: TGTGCCAGCAGCTCTTTTGGGCCGTTGGGCTCCTACGAGCAGTACTTC; CDR3 protein: CASSSFGPLGSYEQYF
V gene: TRBV11-2; clone size: -; CDR3 length: 14; J gene: TRBJ2-7; D gene: TRBD2; CDR3 DNA: TGTGCCAGCAGCCCCCTTTGGGACTACGGAGAGCAGTACTTC; CDR3 protein: CASSPLWDYGEQYF
V gene: TRBV5-1; clone size: -; CDR3 length: 14; J gene: TRBJ2-1; D gene: -; CDR3 DNA: TGCGCCAGCCGCGACACTAGCTCCTACAATGAGCAGTTCTTC; CDR3 protein: CASRDTSSYNEQFF
V gene: TRBV29-1; clone size: -; CDR3 length: 13; J gene: TRBJ1-4; D gene: -; CDR3 DNA: TGCAGCGTTGAAGGGAGGGACGATGAAAAACTGTTTTTT; CDR3 protein: CSVEGRDDEKLFF
V gene: TRBV19; clone size: -; CDR3 length: 15; J gene: TRBJ2-2; D gene: -; CDR3 DNA: TGTGCCAGTAGTATGGTACTGGGGGACACCGGGGAGCTGTTTTTT; CDR3 protein: CASSMVLGDTGELFF